This TCR beta chain was recovered during a study of chemoradiotherapy in HPV16-positive cancers. This CDR3 contains 16 residues. V was pared by 3 bases and J by 1 base, with 6 bases of the junction left unmatched. From germline, CDR1 is SGHKS and CDR2 YYEKEE (reference sequence). The method was immunoSEQ multiplex PCR; TCRdb's version includes in-frame clones alone and lacks a portion of them. This table holds 25,000 to 40,000 clones, 80% to 90% found once. General study points: Candidate HPV-specific clones and E7-related TCR motifs grew in tumor during treatment.

Concerning this clone: What it binds is unknown.

This receptor was obtained from a human donor with HPV-associated anogenital cancer. The sample was blood, taken from a patient who underwent chemoradiotherapy. V is TRBV5-5 and J is TRBJ2-4; 8 nucleotides align to TRBD2. Written as DNA, the CDR3 is TGTGCCAGCAGCTCTACCGGGACTAGGGCCAAAAACATTCAGTACTTC. This gives the protein CASSSTGTRAKNIQYF.